This entry describes one TCR beta chain. As yet, its antigen is unknown. This entry comes from a study of cytomegalovirus exposure and HLA in healthy donors. Study-level points and caveats: The majority of CMV-associated TCR beta chains were reported as apparently HLA-restricted in a later analysis. Presence/absence comparisons presumed near-even sequencing depth among donors.

PCR primers comprised 60 Vbeta and 13 Jbeta primers. The protocol was immunoSEQ multiplex PCR, while the TCRdb copy is restricted to in-frame clones and leaves out a portion. The data show around 130,000 clones, roughly 72% seen once. Germline CDR1 is KGHSH and CDR2 is LQKENI. V dropped 3 bases and J dropped 7 bases, with 15 bases sitting between them. CDR3 size: 15 residues. The sample taken for sequencing was PBMCs. The receptor was isolated from a woman between 50 and 59 years old in good health and CMV-seronegative. The chain uses TRBV18 and TRBJ1-4; D is possibly TRBD1 (6 bases). In DNA, the CDR3 is TGTGCCAGCTCACCTCAGGGGCTTCTGAGTGAAAAACTGTTTTTT. This sequence encodes CASSPQGLLSEKLFF.